One and the same sample provided the 32 T cell receptor beta chains below, sequenced in a study of blood T cells in healthy people across ages. It was with a sample-barcoded 5' primer and a J-beta primer mix that a second PCR of about 7 to 12 cycles was run. From the 5' RACE reads, TCRdb called clonotypes with MiXCR, one entry per CDR3 protein. The table includes approximately 960,000 distinct CDR3 sequences, about 29% detected once. This same sample was also taken into another study, of T cells of mothers and their children.

Sequencing used blood. These receptors all stem from a woman aged 40 to 50 in good health.

The CDR3: CATSGGTGDEQYF. The CDR3 region has the DNA TGTGCCACCAGCGGCGGGACAGGGGACGAGCAGTACTTC. The chain links TRBV15 to TRBJ2-7, with 10 positions matching TRBD1. The CDR3 covers 13 residues. After removal of 5 bases from V and 5 bases from J, the junction contained 3 bases not matched to a gene. The V gene's germline CDR1 is LNHNV and CDR2 YYDKDF (reference sequence).

This clonotype was counted a few times. This chain joins TRBV7-6 and TRBJ2-1; D not certain. Trimming removed 8 bases at V and 5 bases at J, with 7 bases between. CDR3 size: 11 residues. Germline CDR1 and CDR2: SGHVS and FNYEAQ. CDR3 loop: CASARNNEQFF. CDR3 nucleotide sequence: TGTGCCAGCGCGAGGAACAATGAGCAGTTCTTC. Looking up the rest from reference TRBV7-6 and TRBJ2-1 gives the full variable domain: GAGVSQSPRYKVTKRGQDVALRCDPISGHVSLYWYRQALGQGPEFLTYFNYEAQQDKSGLPNDRFSAERPEGSISTLTIQRTEQRDSAMYRCASARNNEQFFGPGTRLTVL.

On this clonotype: A much larger clone is a single base away; this may be a read error. The chain links TRBV12-3 or TRBV12-4 to TRBJ2-5, with D unclear. The CDR3 is 15 amino acids. The ends were cut back, 3 bases at V and 0 bases at J, with 11 bases in the middle. CDR3 region: CASSLGYAYQETQYF. The CDR3 DNA follows: TGTGCCAGCAGTTTGGGGTACGCGTACCAAGAGACCCAGTACTTC.

In regard to this clonotype: Relative to the germline gene, one junction end is altered; a read error may explain this. J is TRBJ2-7 and V is TRBV7-3; no firm D call. The germline CDR1 and CDR2 sequences are SGHTA and FQGTGA. The CDR3 has 15 residues. CDR3 region: CASNLNSLSSYEQYF. In DNA form, the CDR3 reads TGTGCCAGCAACTTAAATAGTCTCAGCTCCTACGAGCAGTACTTC.

This clonotype was seen a few times. V is TRBV20-1 and J is TRBJ2-3; D gene unclear. Germline lookup yields CDR1 DFQATT and CDR2 SNEGSKA (reference sequence). The CDR3 has 14 residues. The ends were cut back, 1 base at V and 2 bases at J, with 10 bases in the middle. This CDR3 is CSARVRINTDTQYF. The CDR3 bases are TGCAGTGCTAGAGTGCGGATCAACACAGATACGCAGTATTTT.

The table lists this clonotype with many counts. One end of the junction does not line up with germline, which may come from a read error. The chain links TRBV7-7 to TRBJ2-5, with D possibly TRBD2 on 6 matching bases. From germline, CDR1 is SSHAT and CDR2 FNYEAQ (reference sequence). The CDR3 is made up of 14 amino acids. The chain's CDR3 is CASSYGGDEETQYF. The CDR3, as DNA: TGTGCTAGCAGCTATGGCGGGGACGAGGAGACCCAGTACTTC.

CDR3 protein: CASSLEAGKTYEQYF. The CDR3, as DNA: TGTGCCAGCAGCTTAGAGGCAGGGAAAACCTACGAGCAGTACTTC. The gene calls are TRBV7-2 and TRBJ2-7; the D gene is possibly TRBD1 (5 bases). The CDR3 covers 15 residues. V was cut by 1 base and J by 2 bases, with 12 bases left in between. Per the germline V gene, CDR1 is SGHTA and CDR2 is FQGNSA.

This clonotype was observed many times. V is TRBV15 and J is TRBJ2-1; 15 bases match TRBD2. Per germline, CDR1 LNHNV and CDR2 YYDKDF (reference sequence). V shed 7 bases, J shed 8 bases, and the junction held 9 bases outside the gene matches. This CDR3 region has 16 residues. CDR3 amino acids: CATIGTSGGSPHEQFF. CDR3 sequence (DNA): TGTGCCACCATCGGGACTAGCGGGGGGTCTCCACATGAGCAGTTCTTC.

This clonotype showed up just a few times. It may be a read error: a sequence one base away is much more abundant. The rearrangement links TRBV10-3 to TRBJ2-1; D is unclear. The J call may be mistaken, given a closer DNA end match to TRBJ2-7. CDR3 length: 15 amino acids. CDR1 and CDR2 from the germline V gene are ENHRY and SYGVKD. In DNA, the CDR3 is TGTGCCATCCCTGGGGTGGTACCTACCTACAATGAGCAGTACTTC. Translated: CAIPGVVPTYNEQYF.

Turning to this clonotype: Its ends do not fully match the called genes, so a read error is possible. V gene TRBV5-5 combines with J gene TRBJ1-4; 7 bases are a match to TRBD1. The CDR3 runs 13 residues. CDR1 is SGHKS, CDR2 YYEKEE, per germline (reference sequence). CDR3 DNA: TGCGCCAGCAGCTTGGACAGGTGGGGAAAACTGTTTTTT. Its translation is CASSLDRWGKLFF.

J is TRBJ2-1 and V is TRBV7-2; 9 nucleotides line up with TRBD2. Germline assignment: CDR1 SGHTA and CDR2 FQGNSA. The J segment lost 6 bases and the V segment lost 5 bases, leaving 8 bases of the junction unmatched. The CDR3 has 15 amino acids. CDR3 in amino acids: CASSPWTSVGNEQFF. The DNA of the CDR3 is TGTGCCAGCAGCCCTTGGACTAGCGTGGGCAATGAGCAGTTCTTC. Variable domain in full (rest from reference TRBV7-2 and TRBJ2-1): GAGVSQSPSNKVTEKGKDVELRCDPISGHTALYWYRQSLGQGLEFLIYFQGNSAPDKSGLPSDRFSAERTGGSVSTLTIQRTQQEDSAVYLCASSPWTSVGNEQFFGPGTRLTVL.

Only a few counts were recorded for this clonotype. This rearrangement joins TRBV29-1 to TRBJ2-6; D tentatively reads TRBD1 or TRBD2 (5 bases each). With 6 bases removed from V and 0 bases from J, the gap between germline ends came to 15 bases. The CDR3 sequence is 16 residues long. The germline CDR1 and CDR2 sequences are SQVTM and ANQGSEA. The CDR3 coding sequence is TGCAGCGTAGAGGGGTCATATTCCTCTGGGGCCAACGTCCTGACTTTC. Encoded protein: CSVEGSYSSGANVLTF.

This clonotype occurred a few times. DNA of the CDR3: TGTGCCAGCAGCTTATATAGAGCGACAGCGTTCTACGAGCAGTACTTC. Its translation is CASSLYRATAFYEQYF. The rearrangement joins TRBV7-8 to TRBJ2-7, with a weak D call TRBD1 (5 bases). Per germline, CDR1 SGHVS and CDR2 FQNEAQ. The length of the CDR3 is 16 residues. Trimming removed 2 bases at V and 3 bases at J, with 17 bases between.

This clonotype was counted between two and nine times. The chain has TRBV6-5 and TRBJ2-3; D may be TRBD1 or TRBD2 (6 bases each). This CDR3 is built from 15 residues. V dropped 8 bases and J dropped 4 bases, with 19 bases sitting between them. Germline CDR1 is MNHEY and CDR2 is SVGAGI. Written as DNA, the CDR3 is TGTGCCAGCGGTCTTAGCGGAGGGGGGCCAGATACGCAGTATTTT. This codes for CASGLSGGGPDTQYF.

This clonotype was recorded many times. This sequence joins TRBV29-1 and TRBJ2-1, with 9 bases aligning to TRBD1. CDR1 and CDR2 (germline): SQVTM, ANQGSEA. The CDR3 runs 17 residues. Trimming at V came to 5 bases and at J to 4 bases, leaving 15 bases not matched to a gene. CDR3 residues: CSVKPPTGGGKYNEQFF. CDR3 in DNA: TGCAGCGTTAAGCCACCTACAGGGGGCGGAAAATACAATGAGCAGTTCTTC.

Comment on this clonotype: A much larger clonotype is one base distant, so this may be a read error. The V gene is TRBV24-1, the J gene TRBJ2-1; the match to TRBD1 covers 7 bases. Germline V CDR1 and CDR2: KGHDR, SFDVKD. This CDR3 spans 14 amino acids. The CDR3 DNA reads as TGTGCCACCAGCGAGACAGGGTTGAGGAATGGGCAGTTCTTC. It encodes CATSETGLRNGQFF.

This clonotype has a count of ten or more. The rearrangement joins TRBV20-1 to TRBJ1-2; TRBD1 might be the D (6 bases). Per the germline V gene, CDR1 is DFQATT and CDR2 is SNEGSKA (reference sequence). The CDR3 extends over 13 amino acids. V shed 1 base and J shed 7 bases, with 13 bases lying between them. CDR3: CSARVGGIRGYTF. In nucleotides, the CDR3 is TGCAGTGCTAGAGTAGGGGGTATCCGTGGCTACACCTTC.

This clonotype was detected only a few times. The chain's CDR3 is CASSLGMGAGRYEQYF. In DNA form, the CDR3 reads TGTGCCAGCAGCTTAGGGATGGGGGCTGGGAGGTACGAGCAGTACTTC. This chain joins TRBV7-9 and TRBJ2-7; D could derive from TRBD1 or TRBD2 (6 bases each). V dropped 1 base and J dropped 4 bases, with 17 bases sitting between them. Germline lookup yields CDR1 SEHNR and CDR2 FQNEAQ (reference sequence). This CDR3 has 16 amino acids. Using reference TRBV7-9 and TRBJ2-7 for the parts outside the CDR3, the full variable domain is DTGVSQNPRHKITKRGQNVTFRCDPISEHNRLYWYRQTLGQGPEFLTYFQNEAQLEKSRLLSDRFSAERPKGSFSTLEIQRTEQGDSAMYLCASSLGMGAGRYEQYFGPGTRLTVT.

V gene TRBV5-8 combines with J gene TRBJ1-2; D remains unclear. The germline CDR1 and CDR2 sequences are SGHTS and YDEGEE. The length of the CDR3 is 9 residues. The ends were cut back, 7 bases at V and 8 bases at J, with 6 bases in the middle. CDR3 in amino acids: CASGLGYTF. CDR3 sequence (DNA): TGTGCCAGCGGATTGGGCTACACCTTC.

This clonotype was observed at least ten times. The rearrangement links TRBV28 to TRBJ1-1; the D gene is possibly TRBD1 (5 bases). Germline CDR1 and CDR2: MDHEN and SYDVKM. Trimming removed 10 bases at V and 4 bases at J, with 16 bases between. The CDR3 spans 13 residues. The CDR3 here is CATRLGEVTEAFF. The CDR3 DNA sequence: TGTGCCACCCGCTTGGGGGAGGTCACTGAAGCTTTCTTT. Looking up the rest from reference TRBV28 and TRBJ1-1 gives the full variable domain: DVKVTQSSRYLVKRTGEKVFLECVQDMDHENMFWYRQDPGLGLRLIYFSYDVKMKEKGDIPEGYSVSREKKERFSLILESASTNQTSMYLCATRLGEVTEAFFGQGTRLTVV.

About this clonotype itself: Possible read error: a much larger clone is one base away. The chain carries TRBV28 and TRBJ2-5; D may be TRBD1 (5 bases). CDR1 MDHEN and CDR2 SYDVKM come from the germline V gene. There are 14 residues in the CDR3. V lost 8 bases to trimming and J lost 1 base, with 14 bases between them. The CDR3 loop reads CASGSSDSQETQYF. CDR3 DNA sequence: TGTGCCAGCGGTTCGAGCGACAGCCAAGAGACCCAGTACTTC.

This clonotype was picked up many times. The chain couples TRBV28 to TRBJ2-7; 8 positions match TRBD1. The CDR3 loop spans 14 amino acids. Germline CDR1 is MDHEN and CDR2 is SYDVKM. Germline trimming cut 7 bases from V and 1 base from J; bases unmatched to any gene: 6. The CDR3 nucleotides read TGTGCCAGCACCAGGACAGGGCTTTCCTACGAGCAGTACTTC. Protein product: CASTRTGLSYEQYF.

The J gene is TRBJ2-5, the V gene TRBV7-2, with TRBD2 identical over 11 bases. Germline CDR1 SGHTA, CDR2 FQGNSA. The CDR3 is 19 amino acids. J gave up 0 bases and V 1 base, and 10 bases lay outside the gene matches. The CDR3, as DNA: TGTGCCAGCAGCTTAGGGGGAACGACTAGCGGGGAGTACCAAGAGACCCAGTACTTC. As protein: CASSLGGTTSGEYQETQYF.

The J gene is TRBJ2-4, the V gene TRBV2; 7 bases align to TRBD1. This CDR3 comprises 15 residues. Looked up from germline, CDR1 is SNHLY and CDR2 is FYNNEI. V was clipped by 4 bases and J by 0 bases; unmatched bases: 3. The CDR3 DNA is TGTGCCAGCAGTGGGGACAGCCTAGCCAAAAACATTCAGTACTTC. Its translation is CASSGDSLAKNIQYF.

In its sample, this clonotype was seen a few times. A much larger clone lies one base from this, so it may be a read error. V is TRBV9 and J is TRBJ1-2; 7 bases map to TRBD1. This CDR3 is built from 15 residues. In germline, CDR1 is SGDLS, CDR2 YYNGEE. The CDR3 DNA reads as TGTGCCAGCAGCGTAGGACAGGGTGGGATCTATAGCTACACCTTC. Amino acid sequence: CASSVGQGGIYSYTF.

This clonotype was detected many times. The chain couples TRBV29-1 to TRBJ1-4; a weak D match, TRBD1 (5 bases). The CDR3 runs 13 residues. Trimming shortened V by 6 bases and J by 4 bases, and 12 bases separated the two germline ends. Germline V gene lookup returns CDR1 SQVTM and CDR2 ANQGSEA. The CDR3 bases are TGCAGCGTCCTCCGGGACGTTAATGAAAAACTGTTTTTT. Translation: CSVLRDVNEKLFF.

Of note for this clonotype: Sequence at one end of the junction differs from germline and may be a read error. The V gene is TRBV6-2 or TRBV6-3, the J gene TRBJ2-1; TRBD2 agrees at 10 bases. From germline, CDR1 is MNHEY and CDR2 SVGEGT. CDR3 size: 18 residues. The chain's CDR3 is CAGSPGTSDGRSYNEQFF. In DNA form, the CDR3 reads TGTGCCGGCAGCCCCGGGACTAGCGACGGACGGTCCTACAATGAGCAGTTCTTC.

There are many counts of this clonotype. The chain employs TRBV20-1 and TRBJ2-5; a weak D match, TRBD2 (6 bases). The CDR3 contains 14 residues. V was trimmed by 3 bases and J by 5 bases, leaving 16 bases between them. From germline, CDR1 is DFQATT and CDR2 SNEGSKA (reference sequence). In DNA, the CDR3 is TGCAGTGCTAGCCCACCTAGGGGAGGCGAGACCCAGTACTTC. It is translated as CSASPPRGGETQYF.

This sequence joins TRBV20-1 and TRBJ1-1; D is possibly TRBD1 (5 bases). CDR1 and CDR2 (germline): DFQATT, SNEGSKA (reference sequence). The length of the CDR3 is 12 residues. Trimming removed 5 bases at V and 2 bases at J, with 9 bases between. In nucleotides, the CDR3 is TGCAGTGCTGGGACTCCCAACACTGAAGCTTTCTTT. Amino acid sequence: CSAGTPNTEAFF.

In the case of this clonotype: A read error may be the cause here, since a much bigger clone is one base away. The CDR3 DNA is TGCGCCAGCAGCGGACAGGGTGTGGCTTTTGGGGCCAACGTCCTGACTTTC. It encodes CASSGQGVAFGANVLTF. J is TRBJ2-6 and V is TRBV5-1; the match to TRBD1 covers 8 bases. V gave up 4 bases and J gave up 3 bases; unmatched junction bases: 9. Germline V gene sequence: CDR1 SGHRS, CDR2 YFSETQ. The CDR3 sequence is 17 residues long.

At least ten counts were recorded for this clonotype. J is TRBJ2-3 and V is TRBV7-9, with 12 bases identical to TRBD2. V dropped 5 bases and J dropped 0; count of bases not matched to a gene: 6. The germline gives CDR1 SEHNR, CDR2 FQNEAQ (reference sequence). This CDR3 has 17 residues. CDR3 sequence: CASSRSGTSGSTDTQYF. CDR3 DNA: TGTGCCAGCAGCCGATCCGGGACTAGCGGGAGCACAGATACGCAGTATTTT.

The V and J genes are TRBV6-2 or TRBV6-3 and TRBJ1-4; the D is unclear. The CDR3 runs to 17 residues. CDR1 MNHEY and CDR2 SVGEGT come from the germline V gene. V lost 2 bases to trimming and J lost 1 base, with 14 bases between them. This chain's CDR3 is CASSYPGRSKTNEKLFF. The DNA for the CDR3 is TGTGCCAGCAGTTACCCCGGGAGGAGCAAAACTAATGAAAAACTGTTTTTT.